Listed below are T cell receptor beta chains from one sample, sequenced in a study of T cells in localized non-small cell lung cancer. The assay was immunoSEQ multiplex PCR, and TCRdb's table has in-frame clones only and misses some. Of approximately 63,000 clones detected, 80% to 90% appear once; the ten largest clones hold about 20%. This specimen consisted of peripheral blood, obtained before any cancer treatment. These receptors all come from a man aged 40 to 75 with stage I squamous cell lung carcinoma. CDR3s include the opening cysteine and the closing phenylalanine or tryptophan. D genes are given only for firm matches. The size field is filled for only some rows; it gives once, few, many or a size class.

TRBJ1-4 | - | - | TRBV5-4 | CASSLEATNEKLFF | TGTGCCAGCAGCTTAGAGGCAACTAATGAAAAACTGTTTTTT
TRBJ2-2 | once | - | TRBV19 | CASSMWAGPDTGELFF | TGTGCCAGTAGTATGTGGGCCGGGCCTGACACCGGGGAGCTGTTTTTT
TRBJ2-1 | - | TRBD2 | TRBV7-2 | CASSSLWGGGSEQFF | TGTGCCAGCAGCTCCCTATGGGGAGGCGGGAGTGAGCAGTTCTTC
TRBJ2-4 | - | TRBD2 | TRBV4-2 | CASSQGGRAAKNIQYF | TGTGCCAGCAGCCAGGGCGGGAGGGCAGCCAAAAACATTCAGTACTTC
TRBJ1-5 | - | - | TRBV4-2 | CASSQEQGLNQPQHF | TGTGCCAGCAGCCAAGAACAGGGACTCAATCAGCCCCAGCATTTT
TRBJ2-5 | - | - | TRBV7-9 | CASSRNSEETQYF | TGTGCCAGCAGCCGTAATTCAGAAGAGACCCAGTACTTC
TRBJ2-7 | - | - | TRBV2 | CASIVSETYEQYF | TGTGCCAGCATTGTGAGCGAAACCTACGAGCAGTACTTC
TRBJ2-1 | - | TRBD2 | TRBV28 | CASLGLAGPEQFF | TGTGCCAGCTTAGGACTAGCGGGTCCTGAGCAGTTCTTC
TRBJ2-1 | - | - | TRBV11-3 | CASSSSSVSYNEQFF | TGTGCCAGCAGCTCTTCTAGCGTCTCCTACAATGAGCAGTTCTTC
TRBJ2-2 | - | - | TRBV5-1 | CASSPSGLLNTGELFF | TGCGCCAGCAGCCCATCGGGACTCCTGAACACCGGGGAGCTGTTTTTT
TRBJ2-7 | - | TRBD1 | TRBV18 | CASSPATRQGAWEQYF | TGTGCCAGCTCACCAGCAACGCGACAGGGGGCGTGGGAGCAGTACTTC
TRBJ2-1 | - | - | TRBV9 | CASSPKGPNEQFF | TGTGCCAGCAGCCCTAAAGGGCCCAATGAGCAGTTCTTC
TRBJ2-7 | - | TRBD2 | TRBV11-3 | CASSPPGLAETYEQYF | TGTGCCAGCAGCCCCCCGGGACTAGCGGAAACCTACGAGCAGTACTTC
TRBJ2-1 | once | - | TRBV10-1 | CASSESFAGMLEQFF | TGCGCCAGCAGTGAGTCGTTTGCAGGGATGCTGGAGCAGTTCTTC
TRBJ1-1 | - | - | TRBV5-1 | CASSQRAGANTEAFF | TGCGCCAGCAGCCAACGGGCGGGGGCGAACACTGAAGCTTTCTTT
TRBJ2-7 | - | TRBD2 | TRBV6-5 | CAIRGGRVWSYEQYF | TGTGCCATACGGGGCGGGAGGGTCTGGTCCTACGAGCAGTACTTC
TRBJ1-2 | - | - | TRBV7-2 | CASSFTGRSRGYTF | TGTGCCAGCAGCTTTACGGGTCGCTCTCGGGGCTACACCTTC
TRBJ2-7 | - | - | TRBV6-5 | CASSYRGNTYEQYF | TGTGCCAGCAGTTACAGGGGAAATACCTACGAGCAGTACTTC
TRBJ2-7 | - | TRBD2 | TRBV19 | CASSSSTSGGPYEQYF | TGTGCCAGTAGTAGCTCTACTAGCGGGGGGCCGTACGAGCAGTACTTC
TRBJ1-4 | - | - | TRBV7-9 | CASSFGEGLKKLFF | TGTGCCAGCAGCTTCGGGGAGGGGTTGAAAAAACTGTTTTTT
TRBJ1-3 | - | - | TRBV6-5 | CASSTGGPGNTIYF | TGTGCCAGCTCCACGGGGGGGCCTGGAAACACCATATATTTT
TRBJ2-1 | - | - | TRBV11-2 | CASSFGREQFF | TGTGCCAGCAGCTTTGGCAGGGAGCAGTTCTTC
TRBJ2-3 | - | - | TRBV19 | CASSFRGVRDTQYF | TGTGCCAGTAGTTTCCGGGGCGTAAGGGATACGCAGTATTTT
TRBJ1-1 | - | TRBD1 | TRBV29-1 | CSASDRGLEAFF | TGCAGCGCCTCAGACAGGGGGCTTGAAGCTTTCTTT
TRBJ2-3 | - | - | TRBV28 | CAGRGARMGDTQYF | TGTGCCGGTCGAGGGGCCCGGATGGGAGATACGCAGTATTTT
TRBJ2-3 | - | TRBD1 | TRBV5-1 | CASSSTPGGNTDTQYF | TGCGCCAGCAGCTCCACTCCAGGGGGAAATACAGATACGCAGTATTTT
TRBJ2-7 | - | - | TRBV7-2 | CASSLLRSYEQYF | TGTGCCAGCAGCTTGCTGAGGTCCTACGAGCAGTACTTC
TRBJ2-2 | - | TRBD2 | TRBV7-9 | CASSLPSGSPWSGELFF | TGTGCCAGCAGCTTACCCAGCGGGAGCCCCTGGTCCGGGGAGCTGTTTTTT
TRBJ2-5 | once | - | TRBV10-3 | CAIMDSQETQYF | TGTGCCATCATGGACAGCCAAGAGACCCAGTACTTC
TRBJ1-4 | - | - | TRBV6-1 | CASSGGRDYEKLFF | TGTGCCAGCAGTGGGGGACGGGACTATGAAAAACTGTTTTTT
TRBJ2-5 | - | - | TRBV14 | CASSRDSSQETQYF | TGTGCCAGCAGCAGGGACTCCAGTCAAGAGACCCAGTACTTC
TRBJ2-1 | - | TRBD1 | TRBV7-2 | CASSLRDREYNEQFF | TGTGCCAGCAGCTTACGGGACAGGGAGTACAATGAGCAGTTCTTC
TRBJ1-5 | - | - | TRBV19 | CASSIDLPAGRGNQPQHF | TGTGCCAGTAGTATAGATCTGCCAGCCGGCAGGGGCAATCAGCCCCAGCATTTT
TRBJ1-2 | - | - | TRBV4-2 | CASSQSYDAAYGYTF | TGTGCCAGCAGCCAGTCCTACGATGCAGCCTATGGCTACACCTTC
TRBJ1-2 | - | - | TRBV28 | CASSPVSGDYGYTF | TGTGCCAGCAGTCCCGTTTCGGGGGACTATGGCTACACCTTC
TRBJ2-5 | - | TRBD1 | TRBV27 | CASSWTGEETQYF | TGTGCCAGCAGCTGGACAGGGGAAGAGACCCAGTACTTC
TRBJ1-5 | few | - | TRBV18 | CASSPPVPGAINQPQHF | TGTGCCAGCTCACCACCGGTTCCGGGGGCGATCAATCAGCCCCAGCATTTT
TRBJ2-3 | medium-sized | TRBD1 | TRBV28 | CASRTHRTGVFTDTQYF | TGTGCCAGCAGGACCCACAGGACAGGGGTATTCACAGATACGCAGTATTTT
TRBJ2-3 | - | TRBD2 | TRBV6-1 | CASSEVLAGNTDTQYF | TGTGCCAGCAGTGAAGTTCTAGCGGGGAACACAGATACGCAGTATTTT
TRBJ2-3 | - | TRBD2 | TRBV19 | CASSRETSGRASADTQYF | TGTGCCAGTAGTCGCGAGACTAGCGGGAGGGCCTCAGCAGATACGCAGTATTTT
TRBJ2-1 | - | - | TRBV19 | CASSNGLSPYNEQFF | TGTGCCAGTAGTAACGGTCTTTCTCCCTACAATGAGCAGTTCTTC
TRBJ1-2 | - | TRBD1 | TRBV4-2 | CASSPTRDRGLGGYTF | TGTGCCAGCAGCCCTACCCGGGACAGGGGTTTGGGTGGCTACACCTTC
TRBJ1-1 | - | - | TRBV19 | CASSITNLNTEAFF | TGTGCCAGTAGTATTACCAATTTGAACACTGAAGCTTTCTTT
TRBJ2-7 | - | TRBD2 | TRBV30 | CAWGLAGVGEQYF | TGTGCCTGGGGACTAGCGGGAGTTGGCGAGCAGTACTTC
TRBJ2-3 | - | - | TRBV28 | CASSFYPSTQYF | TGTGCCAGCAGTTTTTACCCTTCGACGCAGTATTTT
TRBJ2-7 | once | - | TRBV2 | CASTGPLPYEQYF | TGTGCCAGCACGGGTCCACTTCCTTACGAGCAGTACTTC
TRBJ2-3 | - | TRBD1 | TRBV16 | CASKDRPGGTDTQYF | TGTGCCAGCAAGGACAGGCCAGGGGGCACAGATACGCAGTATTTT
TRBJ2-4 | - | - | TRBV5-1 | CASSSLGSQNIQYF | TGCGCCAGCAGCTCCCTGGGGAGTCAGAACATTCAGTACTTC
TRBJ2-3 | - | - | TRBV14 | CASSQEEGRTDTQYF | TGTGCCAGCAGCCAAGAAGAAGGGCGGACAGATACGCAGTATTTT
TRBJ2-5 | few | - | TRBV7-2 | CASSDLTAGETQYF | TGTGCCAGCAGCGACCTAACGGCGGGGGAGACCCAGTACTTC
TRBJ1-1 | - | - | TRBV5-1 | CASSLQTVASEAFF | TGCGCCAGCAGCCTTCAGACCGTAGCGTCAGAAGCTTTCTTT